This T cell receptor beta chain was identified during a study of cytomegalovirus exposure and HLA in healthy donors. CDR3 length: 12 residues. Trimming took 9 bases from V and 3 from J, leaving 11 bases between them. Germline CDR1 SNHLY, CDR2 FYNNEI. Assay: immunoSEQ multiplex PCR; the TCRdb copy retains only in-frame clones and omits some. The sample holds some 49,000 clones, almost 95% seen once. This chain links TRBV2 with TRBJ1-2; D might be TRBD1 (5 bases). This TCR was recovered from a man aged 18-30 years in good health and CMV-seronegative. The material sequenced was PBMCs. In DNA, the CDR3 is TGTGCCAGGGGCGACAGAGACTATGGCTACACCTTC. The encoded protein is CARGDRDYGYTF. Based on the CDR3 plus reference TRBV2 and TRBJ1-2, the full variable domain is EPEVTQTPSHQVTQMGQEVILRCVPISNHLYFYWYRQILGQKVEFLVSFYNNEISEKSEIFDDQFSVERPDGSNFTLKIRSTKLEDSAMYFCARGDRDYGYTFGSGTRLTVV.